This TCR beta chain was recorded in a study of OX40 agonist ivuxolimab in advanced cancers. Study background: Patients with hepatocellular carcinoma, melanoma, renal cell or head and neck cancer made up the dose-escalation patients.

This table comes from immunoSEQ multiplex PCR, and its TCRdb copy is limited to in-frame clones, with some not included. The data show tens of thousands of clones, 65% to 90% seen once. This CDR3 is built from 13 residues. Germline V lookup: CDR1 SGHRS, CDR2 YFSETQ. The germline V and J ends were trimmed by 2 bases and 2 bases, with 7 bases remaining between them. Here the sequenced sample was CD4+ or CD8+ T cells sorted from blood, taken in a trial of the OX40 agonist ivuxolimab. The receptor was isolated from an adult with an advanced solid tumor such as melanoma, head and neck, liver or kidney cancer. J is TRBJ1-1 and V is TRBV5-1; no clear D. The CDR3 DNA reads as TGCGCCAGCAGCTTCACTCGAAACACTGAAGCTTTCTTT. Amino acids: CASSFTRNTEAFF.